The rows below give T cell receptor beta chains drawn from one sample of a study of blood T cell repertoires in COVID-19. The method was immunoSEQ multiplex PCR; TCRdb's version includes in-frame clones alone and lacks a portion of them. This table holds about 110,000 clones, 82% found once. Sample: peripheral blood. The receptors were sampled from a man aged 65 to 85 with acute or convalescent COVID-19. The CDR3 runs from the conserved cysteine through the conserved F or W.

v_gene,CDR3aa
TRBV11-3,CASSLVSGNSYNEQFF
TRBV7-9,CASSADRGGFSPQHF
TRBV2,CASSVQGGDRYF
TRBV27,CASSFFGKGSNTEAFF
TRBV5-6,CASSANRAGLEYF
TRBV5-1,CASSTGQNYNSPLHF
TRBV6-5,CASSPGTGRNVLTF
TRBV5-1,CASSLGQGLNTEAFF
TRBV6-6,CATQGPIYGYTF
TRBV12-5,CASGLVLGMSFADTQYF
TRBV6-1,CASSDVGRRGDQPQHF
TRBV6-4,CASSASGTSGNDEQYF
TRBV6-6,CASSYGGQANSPLHF
TRBV5-4,CASSLASGGHNEQFF
TRBV6-5,CASSRYGQLGNTIYF
TRBV19,CASSYSAGVSEQFF
TRBV18,CASYGGSSYNEQFF
TRBV9,CASSVSVTSGRNEQFF
TRBV29-1,CSVDMGQGVEKLFF
TRBV29-1,CSVLSGANVLTF
TRBV13,CASRTGASYEQYF
TRBV12-3/TRBV12-4,CASSLVPSEQYF
TRBV6-7,CASSGGTGKGNQPQHF
TRBV5-1,CASSPRGAQNTEAFF
TRBV10-3,CAIRGTGEREKLFF
TRBV28,CASGDRSGANVLTF
TRBV21-1,CASPVGERTEAFF
TRBV28,CASSPHWGQHTGELFF
TRBV6-5,CASSSQAGSLYEQYF
TRBV4-1,CASSHSGQGTGELFF
TRBV7-3,CASSLTGANTEAFF
TRBV7-9,CASSLGALNTEAFF
TRBV7-3,CASSPQPGGATYEQYF
TRBV14,CASSQPGVATEAFF
TRBV7-3,CASSFTREETQYF
TRBV30,CAWSVLDNQPQHF
TRBV19,CASSMTVSSYEQYF
TRBV3-1/TRBV3-2,CASRNSGGSYEQYF
TRBV28,CASKAGGDNEQFF
TRBV19,CASKLAGVATGELFF
TRBV3-1/TRBV3-2,CASSQVPSEAFF
TRBV5-1,CASSLEVGPQETQYF
TRBV2,CASRGSTVLVNTEAFF
TRBV12-3/TRBV12-4,CASGGGWAIGYTF